Below are 28 T cell receptor beta chains sequenced from a single sample in a study of blood T cell repertoires in COVID-19 (dated by TCRdb to 2018 to 2021). The method was the immunoSEQ multiplex PCR assay. TCRdb provides this immuneACCESS table in a form limited to in-frame rearrangements. Some clones are lacking; in checked studies, under half of them reflect an unresolved V gene, and why the rest are absent is not known. The sample has roughly 190,000 clones on record, roughly four fifths of them singletons. Roughly 14% of the sample goes to the ten largest clones. The material sequenced was peripheral blood. The receptor set was obtained from a man aged 25-45 years with active or convalescent COVID-19.

The CDR3 sequence: CASSLGQADGYTF. DNA of the CDR3: TGTGCCAGCAGCCTGGGACAGGCGGATGGCTACACCTTC. The rearrangement uses TRBV12-3 or TRBV12-4 and TRBJ1-2; 8 nucleotides align to TRBD1. The CDR3 is 13 amino acids. Trimming took 6 bases from V and 6 from J; bases not matched to a gene: 6.

The chain employs TRBV7-2 and TRBJ2-2; weak D call: TRBD2 (7 bases). Per germline, CDR1 SGHTA and CDR2 FQGNSA. V was pared by 0 bases and J by 5 bases, with 10 bases between. The CDR3 is 15 residues long. CDR3: CASSLAGGRTGELFF. Here the CDR3 DNA reads TGTGCCAGCAGCTTAGCGGGGGGGCGAACCGGGGAGCTGTTTTTT.

The V and J genes are TRBV15 and TRBJ2-7; D might be TRBD2 (5 bases). V was shortened by 0 bases and J by 2 bases, with 11 bases between the two germline ends. This CDR3 has 15 residues. Germline V gene data show CDR1 as LNHNV and CDR2 as YYDKDF (reference sequence). The CDR3 loop is CATSRDLETTYEQYF. In DNA, the CDR3 is TGTGCCACCAGCAGAGATTTGGAGACTACCTACGAGCAGTACTTC.

The chain employs TRBV4-1 and TRBJ1-5, with D maybe TRBD1 (6 bases). Looked up from germline, CDR1 is MGHRA and CDR2 is YSYEKL. The CDR3 has 15 amino acids. The V end lost 0 bases, the J end lost 9 bases, and 15 bases lay between the germline ends. The CDR3: CASSQERQVLWPQHF. CDR3 sequence (DNA): TGCGCCAGCAGCCAAGAAAGACAGGTCCTGTGGCCCCAGCATTTT.

The CDR3 DNA follows: TGTGCCAGCAGCTTAGCCGGGGACACTGAAGCTTTCTTT. Protein sequence: CASSLAGDTEAFF. The J gene is TRBJ1-1, the V gene TRBV7-9; D is unresolved. The germline V and J ends were trimmed by 0 bases and 3 bases, with 5 bases remaining between them. From germline, CDR1 is SEHNR and CDR2 FQNEAQ (reference sequence). CDR3 length equals 13 residues.

In DNA, the CDR3 is TGTGCCAGCAGTTACTCAGGGGGCTGGAGCAATGAGCAGTTCTTC. Translating gives CASSYSGGWSNEQFF. The V gene is TRBV6-6, the J gene TRBJ2-1, with 7 nucleotides matching TRBD1. CDR1 and CDR2 from the germline V gene are MNHNY and SVGAGI (reference sequence). V was pared by 0 bases and J by 6 bases, with 5 bases of the junction left unmatched. This CDR3 spans 15 amino acids.

The chain employs TRBV3-1 (or the pseudogene TRBV3-2) and TRBJ1-1; D uncertain. V was cut by 2 bases and J by 5 bases, with 12 bases left in between. The CDR3 is 14 residues long. Germline CDR1 is LGHDT and CDR2 is YNNKEL (reference sequence). CDR3 sequence: CASSQYNEDTEAFF. The CDR3 bases are TGTGCCAGCAGCCAATACAACGAGGATACTGAAGCTTTCTTT.

CDR3 coding DNA: TGTGCCAGCAGCTTTAACAGGGCCCCCTACGAGCAGTACGTC. Translated: CASSFNRAPYEQYV. The chain links TRBV7-9 to TRBJ2-7; D may be TRBD1 (6 bases). The germline V gene has CDR1 SEHNR and CDR2 FQNEAQ (reference sequence). CDR3 length: 14 amino acids. V was cut by 3 bases and J by 2 bases, with 11 bases left in between.

The chain carries TRBV7-9 and TRBJ2-5; the match to TRBD1 covers 7 bases. CDR3 length: 17 amino acids. V gave up 7 bases and J gave up 4 bases; unmatched junction bases: 18. Germline assignment: CDR1 SEHNR and CDR2 FQNEAQ (reference sequence). The chain's CDR3 is CASTDITGALRGETQYF. In DNA form, the CDR3 reads TGTGCCAGCACCGATATCACAGGGGCATTGAGAGGAGAGACCCAGTACTTC.

The V gene is TRBV11-3, the J gene TRBJ2-2; 7 positions agree with TRBD2. V lost 2 bases, J lost 0 bases, and 0 bases stayed unmatched. This CDR3 comprises 15 residues. Germline V CDR1 and CDR2: SGHNT, YENEEA. As DNA, the CDR3 is TGTGCCAGCAGCTTACGGGGGGCGAACACCGGGGAGCTGTTTTTT. Its translation: CASSLRGANTGELFF.

CDR3 in DNA: TGCGCCAGCAGCTTGGCCACGCTAGCGGGGACCTCTAGGGATGAGCAGTTCTTC. Its translation: CASSLATLAGTSRDEQFF. The V and J genes are TRBV5-1 and TRBJ2-1; TRBD2 aligns across 9 bases. V was pared by 0 bases and J by 8 bases, with 15 bases of the junction left unmatched. This CDR3 has 18 amino acids. Germline assignment: CDR1 SGHRS and CDR2 YFSETQ.

The chain carries TRBV27 and TRBJ2-7; 8 bases match TRBD1. The germline V gene has CDR1 MNHEY and CDR2 SMNVEV (reference sequence). With V trimmed by 1 base and J by 4 bases, 6 bases remained unmatched. CDR3 length: 15 residues. The CDR3 loop reads CASSLWGQGAYEQYF. The CDR3, as DNA: TGTGCCAGCAGTTTATGGGGTCAGGGGGCTTACGAGCAGTACTTC.

The chain has TRBV18 and TRBJ1-2, with D tentatively TRBD1 (6 bases). The germline V gene has CDR1 KGHSH and CDR2 LQKENI. V lost 3 bases, J lost 1 base, and 15 bases lay in between. CDR3 length equals 16 residues. In DNA form, the CDR3 reads TGTGCCAGCTCACCTAATTCCGGACAGCTTAACTATGGCTACACCTTC. This codes for CASSPNSGQLNYGYTF.

The chain combines TRBV5-1 with TRBJ2-7; 9 nucleotides match TRBD2. Per germline, CDR1 SGHRS and CDR2 YFSETQ. The V and J ends lost 4 bases and 7 bases, in that order; junction bases with no gene match: 6. This CDR3 has 13 residues. CDR3: CASSASGMGEQYF. CDR3 DNA sequence: TGCGCCAGCAGCGCTAGCGGGATGGGAGAGCAGTACTTC. Complete variable domain (other parts from reference TRBV5-1 and TRBJ2-7): KAGVTQTPRYLIKTRGQQVTLSCSPISGHRSVSWYQQTPGQGLQFLFEYFSETQRNKGNFPGRFSGRQFSNSRSEMNVSTLELGDSALYLCASSASGMGEQYFGPGTRLTVT.

This chain joins TRBV19 and TRBJ2-2; D is possibly TRBD2 (5 bases). The V and J ends lost 3 bases and 4 bases respectively, with 12 bases between them. CDR1 and CDR2 (germline): LNHDA, SQIVND (reference sequence). This CDR3 has 15 residues. The CDR3 loop is CASSINRGITGELFF. The CDR3 region has the DNA TGTGCCAGTAGTATTAACAGAGGGATCACCGGGGAGCTGTTTTTT.

V is TRBV7-2 and J is TRBJ1-1; a weak D match, TRBD1 (5 bases). The CDR3 consists of 13 residues. Deletions cut 7 bases from V and 1 base from J, with 10 bases between. Per germline, CDR1 SGHTA and CDR2 FQGNSA. The CDR3, as DNA: TGTGCCAGCACGGCAGGGCCGAACACTGAAGCTTTCTTT. This translates into CASTAGPNTEAFF.

The rearrangement links TRBV11-3 to TRBJ2-7; 7 bases agree with TRBD2. The CDR3 extends over 16 amino acids. The junction had 13 bases not matched to a gene; V was cut back by 5 bases and J by 3 bases. CDR1 and CDR2 (germline): SGHNT, YENEEA. The CDR3 spells CASSLRRGTIDYEQYF. CDR3 DNA: TGTGCCAGCAGCCTAAGGCGAGGGACTATCGACTACGAGCAGTACTTC.

V usage is TRBV7-8 and J usage is TRBJ1-2; perhaps TRBD1 as D (6 bases). V was shortened by 5 bases and J by 2 bases, with 18 bases between the two germline ends. This CDR3 has 16 residues. Germline CDR1 reads SGHVS; CDR2 reads FQNEAQ. The CDR3: CASSRLLLTGNYGYTF. The CDR3 region has the DNA TGTGCCAGCAGCCGCCTTTTATTGACAGGCAACTATGGCTACACCTTC.

In this sample, this clone turned up a few times. This chain links TRBV5-6 with TRBJ2-3; maybe TRBD1 (6 bases). V was clipped by 0 bases and J by 1 base, with 9 bases between them. CDR3 length: 15 residues. From germline, CDR1 is SGHDT and CDR2 YYEEEE. In DNA form, the CDR3 reads TGTGCCAGCAGCTTGGTAAAGGGGGGCACAGATACGCAGTATTTT. It translates to CASSLVKGGTDTQYF.

About this clone: A junction boundary mismatches the germline segment, possibly from a read error. The rearrangement links TRBV6-1 to TRBJ2-1; 7 bases align to TRBD2. The CDR3 has 12 residues. CDR1 is MNHNS and CDR2 is SASEGT in the germline V gene. The CDR3 here is CASSEALRRGIF. For the CDR3, the DNA is TGTGCCAGCAGTGAAGCGCTTAGGCGGGGGATCTTC.

This clone was seen a single time. This chain links TRBV7-2 with TRBJ1-3; no clear D. The ends were cut back, 7 bases at V and 8 bases at J, with 15 bases in the middle. The CDR3 contains 13 residues. The V gene's germline CDR1 is SGHTA and CDR2 FQGNSA. The CDR3 nucleotides are TGTGCCAGCACCCCCGGAGGGCAAGACACCATATATTTT. Amino acids: CASTPGGQDTIYF.

CDR3 nucleotides: TGCGCCAGCAGGAGGGGAGGACAAGAGAACACTGAAGCTTTCTTT. Translating it yields CASRRGGQENTEAFF. The V call is TRBV10-2, the J call TRBJ1-1, with D possibly TRBD1 on 5 matching bases. CDR1 is WSHSY, CDR2 SAAADI, per germline. CDR3 size: 15 residues. The V end was cut by 6 bases, the J end by 1 base, with 15 bases between.

The chain links TRBV9 to TRBJ1-5, with 8 bases matching TRBD1. Germline lookup yields CDR1 SGDLS and CDR2 YYNGEE. This CDR3 contains 15 residues. V gave up 0 bases and J gave up 3 bases; unmatched junction bases: 2. CDR3 in amino acids: CASSVGDRLNQPQHF. CDR3 nucleotide sequence: TGTGCCAGCAGCGTAGGGGACAGGCTCAATCAGCCCCAGCATTTT.

The rearrangement joins TRBV19 to TRBJ2-5; tentative D call: TRBD2 (5 bases). Germline V gene data show CDR1 as LNHDA and CDR2 as SQIVND (reference sequence). Between the trimmed V and J ends, which lost 3 bases and 0 bases, there was a span of 11 bases. The CDR3 has 15 amino acids. The CDR3 loop is CASSIGSGYQETQYF. CDR3 DNA sequence: TGTGCCAGTAGTATTGGATCGGGGTACCAAGAGACCCAGTACTTC.

In nucleotides, the CDR3 is TGTGCCAGCAGCCACGGTGAAAGGGGCTCTGAAGCTTTCTTT. As protein: CASSHGERGSEAFF. The chain couples TRBV3-1 (or the pseudogene TRBV3-2) to TRBJ1-1, with D possibly TRBD1 on 5 matching bases. The germline V gene encodes CDR1 LGHDT and CDR2 YNNKEL (reference sequence). There are 14 residues in the CDR3. V lost 3 bases, J lost 6 bases, and 14 bases lay in between.

V gene TRBV7-9 combines with J gene TRBJ2-1; 8 nucleotides agree with TRBD1. V shed 6 bases, J shed 9 bases, and the junction held 10 bases outside the gene matches. Germline assignment: CDR1 SEHNR and CDR2 FQNEAQ (reference sequence). The CDR3 totals 14 residues. The CDR3 nucleotides read TGTGCCAGCAGTAACCAGGGGGCGCACAGTGAGCAGTTCTTC. Protein sequence: CASSNQGAHSEQFF.

The table lists this clone with a count of one. The rearrangement uses TRBV27 and TRBJ2-7; 7 nucleotides align to TRBD1. Trimming at V came to 6 bases and at J to 1 base, leaving 9 bases not matched to a gene. The germline V gene has CDR1 MNHEY and CDR2 SMNVEV (reference sequence). The CDR3 is 15 amino acids. The chain's CDR3 is CASRPRDRPSYEQYF. CDR3 nucleotides: TGTGCCAGCAGACCCCGGGACAGACCGTCCTACGAGCAGTACTTC.

The rearrangement joins TRBV7-3 to TRBJ2-3; D might be TRBD2 (6 bases). CDR1 is SGHTA, CDR2 FQGTGA, per germline. The CDR3 contains 14 residues. V was pared by 5 bases and J by 6 bases, with 15 bases between. CDR3 in DNA: TGTGCCAGCAGCCCTTCGGGCGGGGTGGATACGCAGTATTTT. Translated: CASSPSGGVDTQYF.